These 14 T cell receptor beta chains came from one sample sequenced in a study of blood T cell repertoires in COVID-19. Sequencing used immunoSEQ multiplex PCR; TCRdb keeps in-frame clones, though not all of them. Here the sample spans around 98,000 clones, 70% to 80% being singletons. What was sequenced was peripheral blood. These TCRs come from a man in his 70s with acute or convalescent COVID-19.

The rearrangement joins TRBV27 to TRBJ2-7, with TRBD1 as a possible D gene (6 bases). Germline V gene data show CDR1 as MNHEY and CDR2 as SMNVEV (reference sequence). V was shortened by 2 bases and J by 2 bases, with 16 bases between the two germline ends. This CDR3 is built from 16 residues. The CDR3 sequence: CASSLASGTFPYEQYF. The CDR3, as DNA: TGTGCCAGCAGTTTAGCCTCCGGGACATTTCCCTACGAGCAGTACTTC.

The chain recombines TRBV5-4 with TRBJ2-5; 8 positions match TRBD1. Germline V gene lookup returns CDR1 SGHNT and CDR2 YYREEE (reference sequence). This CDR3 region has 16 residues. The V gene end was trimmed by 4 bases and the J gene end by 5 bases; junction bases not matched to a gene: 13. The CDR3 spells CASSLRSGQGGETQYF. As DNA, the CDR3 is TGTGCCAGCAGCCTGAGGTCAGGACAGGGTGGGGAGACCCAGTACTTC. Drawing the rest from reference TRBV5-4 and TRBJ2-5, the complete variable domain is ETGVTQSPTHLIKTRGQQVTLRCSSQSGHNTVSWYQQALGQGPQFIFQYYREEENGRGNFPPRFSGLQFPNYSSELNVNALELDDSALYLCASSLRSGQGGETQYFGPGTRLLVL.

The chain recombines TRBV28 with TRBJ1-4; 10 bases match TRBD1. Losses at the gene ends were 3 bases for V and 2 bases for J; bases not matched to a gene: 6. The CDR3 length is 17 residues. From germline, CDR1 is MDHEN and CDR2 SYDVKM. DNA for the CDR3: TGTGCCAGCAGTTTGCCCGGGACAGGGGTGACTAATGAAAAACTGTTTTTT. It specifies CASSLPGTGVTNEKLFF.

This clone was seen just once. The chain links TRBV29-1 to TRBJ2-7, with 8 bases identical to TRBD1. Germline V gives CDR1 SQVTM, CDR2 ANQGSEA. There are 13 residues in the CDR3. The CDR3: CTRAGGGSHEQYF. The CDR3 bases are TGCACCAGAGCAGGGGGCGGTTCCCACGAGCAGTACTTC.

J is TRBJ2-1 and V is TRBV18; TRBD2 aligns across 8 bases. The V gene's germline CDR1 is KGHSH and CDR2 LQKENI. The CDR3 totals 13 residues. V was clipped by 4 bases and J by 6 bases; unmatched bases: 2. The CDR3 spells CASSRTSSNEQFF. DNA for the CDR3: TGTGCCAGCTCACGGACTAGCAGCAATGAGCAGTTCTTC.

This clone was detected ten times or more. The rearrangement joins TRBV28 to TRBJ1-2, with D possibly TRBD1 on 6 matching bases. V was pared by 2 bases and J by 6 bases, with 10 bases between. The CDR3 loop spans 13 amino acids. CDR1 is MDHEN, CDR2 SYDVKM, per germline. CDR3 protein: CASSLPRGNGYTF. In DNA, the CDR3 is TGTGCCAGCAGTTTACCCAGGGGAAATGGCTACACCTTC.

The genes are TRBV7-3 and TRBJ2-7, with 16 bases matching TRBD2. The CDR3 covers 17 residues. The ends lost 5 bases at V and 4 bases at J; junction bases unmatched: 8. CDR1 is SGHTA and CDR2 is FQGTGA in the germline V gene. The CDR3 spells CASSASPGLAGGYEQYF. CDR3 nucleotide sequence: TGTGCCAGCAGCGCGTCCCCGGGACTAGCGGGAGGGTACGAGCAGTACTTC.

The chain employs TRBV4-2 and TRBJ2-2; 10 bases map to TRBD2. The germline V gene encodes CDR1 LGHNA and CDR2 YNFKEQ. This CDR3 is 15 amino acids long. V shed 5 bases and J 3 bases; nucleotides not matched to a gene: 3. DNA of the CDR3: TGTGCCAGCAGCGTGCTAGCGGGAGACACCGGGGAGCTGTTTTTT. It yields the protein CASSVLAGDTGELFF.

A word on this clone: This sample includes further DNA sequences coding for the same CDR3. The rearrangement uses TRBV5-1 and TRBJ2-2, with D hard to call. The CDR3 has 14 residues. V was shortened by 0 bases and J by 1 base, with 4 bases between the two germline ends. CDR1 and CDR2 from the germline V gene are SGHRS and YFSETQ. CDR3 bases: TGCGCCAGCAGCTTGGGGCAGAACACCGGGGAGCTGTTTTTT. It codes for CASSLGQNTGELFF.

The V and J genes are TRBV7-2 and TRBJ2-7; TRBD2 agrees at 11 bases. Unmatched junction bases numbered 12, after V lost 0 bases and J lost 2 bases. The germline gives CDR1 SGHTA, CDR2 FQGNSA. CDR3 length equals 19 residues. As DNA, the CDR3 is TGTGCCAGCAGCTTAGCGGTTAGTTGGGCTAGCGGGAGGCCCTACGAGCAGTACTTC. As protein: CASSLAVSWASGRPYEQYF.

This clone showed up just a few times. The chain joins TRBV5-6 to TRBJ2-7, with a tentative D call TRBD2 (5 bases). This CDR3 is 15 amino acids long. Trimming cost V 2 bases and J 1 base, with 13 bases left between them. CDR1 and CDR2 (germline): SGHDT, YYEEEE. CDR3 DNA sequence: TGTGCCAGCAGCTTCGGGGTGGGCGAATCCTACGAGCAGTACTTC. Amino acid sequence: CASSFGVGESYEQYF.

The genes are TRBV7-3 and TRBJ2-3; 12 positions agree with TRBD2. The CDR3 is made up of 13 amino acids. V was pared by 5 bases and J by 14 bases, with 8 bases of the junction left unmatched. CDR1 SGHTA and CDR2 FQGTGA come from the germline V gene. The CDR3: CASSEKGLAGLYF. The CDR3 DNA sequence: TGTGCCAGCAGCGAAAAGGGACTAGCGGGCCTGTATTTT.

V is TRBV11-3 and J is TRBJ2-7; 11 positions agree with TRBD1. Germline CDR1 reads SGHNT; CDR2 reads YENEEA. V shed 3 bases and J 3 bases; nucleotides not matched to a gene: 4. The CDR3 sequence is 15 residues long. The CDR3 is CASSLAGTGGYEQYF. The CDR3 DNA is TGTGCCAGCAGCTTGGCCGGGACAGGGGGCTACGAGCAGTACTTC.

This rearrangement joins TRBV5-1 to TRBJ2-3; 9 bases map to TRBD2. The ends lost 3 bases at V and 4 bases at J; junction bases unmatched: 15. CDR3 length: 18 residues. CDR1 SGHRS and CDR2 YFSETQ come from the germline V gene. CDR3 region: CASSSIPVSGSFADTQYF. CDR3 sequence (DNA): TGCGCCAGCAGCTCCATACCTGTTAGCGGGAGTTTCGCAGATACGCAGTATTTT. Full variable domain (remainder filled in from reference TRBV5-1 and TRBJ2-3): KAGVTQTPRYLIKTRGQQVTLSCSPISGHRSVSWYQQTPGQGLQFLFEYFSETQRNKGNFPGRFSGRQFSNSRSEMNVSTLELGDSALYLCASSSIPVSGSFADTQYFGPGTRLTVL.